The clone carrying this TCR beta chain occurred a few times. As yet, its antigen is unknown. Each TCR cDNA library carried sample-specific barcodes on both ends. Via MiXCR, TCRdb re-called the 5' RACE reads, giving one row per CDR3 protein. Here the sample spans 350,000 to 400,000 distinct CDR3 sequences, 25% to 35% being singletons. Trimming cost V 3 bases and J 4 bases, with 7 bases left between them. The germline V gene has CDR1 LNHDA and CDR2 SQIVND (reference sequence). The CDR3 is 13 amino acids. This specimen comes from a study of identical twins' blood T cells. The wider study: Around 53 million reads covered roughly six alpha-chain and roughly six beta-chain libraries. Overall study findings and caveats: Twin similarity might stem from environmental factors, not only genetics.

The receptor comes from a woman aged 18-55 years in good health. The sample consisted of PBMCs. The rearrangement uses TRBV19 and TRBJ1-5; D ambiguous. This CDR3 is CASSMTANQPQHF. The CDR3 DNA reads as TGTGCCAGTAGTATGACTGCTAATCAGCCCCAGCATTTT.